This TCR beta chain is from a study of T-cell memory formation after mild COVID-19. Study-wide points: Shrinking CD4+ clones resided mostly in CM and EM, and CD8+ ones in EMRA.

The TCR alpha and TCR beta cDNA libraries, bearing sample barcodes and UMIs, were generated by 5'RACE using constant-segment primers. TCRdb reprocessed the 5' RACE reads with MiXCR, giving one entry per CDR3 protein. The sample holds 80,000 to 130,000 distinct CDR3 sequences, 11% seen once. This clonotype has just a few counts. Antigen specificity is unknown. Germline CDR1 MNHNY, CDR2 SVGAGI (reference sequence). The ends were cut back, 6 bases at V and 3 bases at J, with 17 bases in the middle. This CDR3 has 15 residues. Material: PBMCs or a T cell subset sorted from them (not recorded which). V and J are TRBV6-6 and TRBJ1-1; possibly TRBD1 for D (6 bases). This TCR was sampled from a young man who had mild COVID-19 (a few samples of this study predate the infection). Cell type and time point are not known. The CDR3 is CASSQQGDLDTEAFF. CDR3 sequence (DNA): TGTGCCAGCAGCCAACAGGGAGATTTGGACACTGAAGCTTTCTTT.